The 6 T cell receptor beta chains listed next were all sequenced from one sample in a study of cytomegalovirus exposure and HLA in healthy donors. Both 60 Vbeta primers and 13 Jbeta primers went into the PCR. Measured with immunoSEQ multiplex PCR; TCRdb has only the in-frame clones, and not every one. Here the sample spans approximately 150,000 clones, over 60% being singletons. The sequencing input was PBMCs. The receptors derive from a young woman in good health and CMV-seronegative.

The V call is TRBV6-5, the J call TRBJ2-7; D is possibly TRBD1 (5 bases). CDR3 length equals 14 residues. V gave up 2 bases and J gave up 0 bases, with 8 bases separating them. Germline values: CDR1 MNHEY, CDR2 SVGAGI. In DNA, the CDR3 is TGTGCCAGCAGTTACAGACAGTACTCCTACGAGCAGTACTTC. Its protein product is CASSYRQYSYEQYF.

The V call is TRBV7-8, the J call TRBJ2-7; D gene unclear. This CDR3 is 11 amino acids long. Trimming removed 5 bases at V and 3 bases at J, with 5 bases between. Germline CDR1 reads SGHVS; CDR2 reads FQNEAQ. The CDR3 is CASSRFYEQYF. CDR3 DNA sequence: TGTGCCAGCAGCCGTTTCTACGAGCAGTACTTC.

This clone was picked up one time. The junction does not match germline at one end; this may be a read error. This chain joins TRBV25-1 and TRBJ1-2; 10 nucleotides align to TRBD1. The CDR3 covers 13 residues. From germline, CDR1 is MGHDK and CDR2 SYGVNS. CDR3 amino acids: CASSGSFGTGDPF. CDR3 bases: TGTGCCAGCAGTGGTAGTTTTGGGACAGGGGACCCCTTC.

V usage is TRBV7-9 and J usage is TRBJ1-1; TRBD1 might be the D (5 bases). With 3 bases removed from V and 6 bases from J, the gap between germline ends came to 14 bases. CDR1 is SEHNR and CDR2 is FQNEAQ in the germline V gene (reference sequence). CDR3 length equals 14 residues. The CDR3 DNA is TGTGCCAGCAGCTTCGGGGGGTGGGGTGCTGAAGCTTTCTTT. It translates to CASSFGGWGAEAFF.

The DNA for the CDR3 is TGTGCCAGCAGCTTGGGCGACAGACCTGGGGCCAACGTCCTGACTTTC. Translated, it gives CASSLGDRPGANVLTF. The chain links TRBV5-4 to TRBJ2-6, with D perhaps TRBD1 (5 bases). The CDR3 is 16 residues long. The germline V and J ends were trimmed by 0 bases and 2 bases, with 9 bases remaining between them. CDR1 and CDR2 from the germline V gene are SGHNT and YYREEE (reference sequence).

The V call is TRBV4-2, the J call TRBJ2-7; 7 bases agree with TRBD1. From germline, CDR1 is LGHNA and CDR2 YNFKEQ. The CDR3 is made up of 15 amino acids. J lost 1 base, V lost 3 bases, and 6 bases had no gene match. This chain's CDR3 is CASSQAGTVSYEQYF. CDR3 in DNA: TGTGCCAGCAGCCAGGCCGGGACAGTGTCCTACGAGCAGTACTTC.